These T cell receptor beta chains were read from a single sample in a study of T-cell memory formation after mild COVID-19. MiXCR, run by TCRdb on the 5' RACE reads, gives a single entry per CDR3 protein. The repertoire holds approximately 250,000 distinct CDR3 sequences, with 16% as singletons. Material: PBMCs or a T cell subset sorted from them (not recorded which). These TCRs come from a man aged 18 to 29 who had mild COVID-19 (a few samples of this study predate the infection). Cell type and time point are not known. The CDR3 runs from the conserved cysteine through the conserved F or W. D genes are given only for firm matches. Not all rows give a size; the values are once, few, many and, for expanded clones, a class.

v_gene	d_gene	abundance	j_gene	CDR3nt	CDR3aa
TRBV2	-	-	TRBJ1-1	TGTGCCAGCATAAGAGTTGAAGCTTTCTTT	CASIRVEAFF
TRBV6-5	TRBD1	-	TRBJ2-5	TGTGCCAGCAGCGACAGGGGGCTAGGGGAGACCCAGTACTTC	CASSDRGLGETQYF
TRBV27	TRBD2	many	TRBJ2-3	TGTGCCAGCACCGGGGGGGGCCGGGGGACAGATACGCAGTATTTT	CASTGGGRGTDTQYF
TRBV6-5	-	-	TRBJ2-1	TGTGCCAGCAGTTACAGCTCCACAGGGACGGGCTTGGGTAATGAGCAGTTCTTC	CASSYSSTGTGLGNEQFF
TRBV9	-	-	TRBJ2-2	TGTGCCAGCAGCGTAGGGGGATTCACCGGGGAGCTGTTTTTT	CASSVGGFTGELFF
TRBV7-6	TRBD2	few	TRBJ2-3	TGTGCCAGCAGCTCCGGACTAGCGGGGGAAAATACAGATACGCAGTATTTT	CASSSGLAGENTDTQYF
TRBV4-3	-	few	TRBJ1-2	TGCGCCAGCAGCCAAGGAACCTATGGCTACACCTTC	CASSQGTYGYTF
TRBV5-1	-	few	TRBJ1-1	TGCGCCAGCAGCTTAATGGACATGAACACTGAAGCTTTCTTT	CASSLMDMNTEAFF
TRBV5-4	-	few	TRBJ1-6	TGTGCCAGCAGCTCCCCCATGGATCATTCACCCCTCCACTTT	CASSSPMDHSPLHF
TRBV5-1	-	few	TRBJ1-6	TGCGCCAGCAGCCTGGCGGGGGCGGGAAGATCACCCCTCCACTTT	CASSLAGAGRSPLHF
TRBV29-1	-	few	TRBJ1-4	TGCAGCGTTGTTGGGAAAGGGGGTAAACTGTTTTTT	CSVVGKGGKLFF
TRBV7-2	-	few	TRBJ1-2	TGTGCCAGCAGCCCTGCGGGGGGATACAACTATGGCTACACCTTC	CASSPAGGYNYGYTF
TRBV5-5	-	-	TRBJ1-1	TGTGCCAGCAGCGACGAACCGGTGGGGCCTGAAGCTTTCTTT	CASSDEPVGPEAFF
TRBV4-3	-	-	TRBJ2-1	TGCGCCAGCAGCGAAGGGGATGAGCAGTTCTTC	CASSEGDEQFF
TRBV6-5	-	-	TRBJ2-1	TGTGCCAGCAGTACGCGGACGACCGGCAAGGAGCAGTTCTTC	CASSTRTTGKEQFF
TRBV4-1	TRBD1	-	TRBJ1-2	TGCGCCAGCAGCCAAACCTCTGGCAGGGGGCTTGGCTACACCTTC	CASSQTSGRGLGYTF
TRBV2	-	few	TRBJ1-6	TGTGCCAGCAGTGAAAATGCAGGGCCGAATTCACCCCTCCACTTT	CASSENAGPNSPLHF
TRBV25-1	-	-	TRBJ1-2	TGTGCCAGCAGTGCCGCAGGGCCCTATGGCTACACCTTC	CASSAAGPYGYTF
TRBV11-2	-	-	TRBJ2-4	TGTGCCAGCAGCCCCCTCGGAGGCATTCAGTACTTC	CASSPLGGIQYF
TRBV7-9	-	few	TRBJ2-4	TGTGCCAGCAGCCCTACCCCGGTGGCACTAGTCCCGACGTTC	CASSPTPVALVPTF
TRBV2	-	-	TRBJ1-5	TGTGCCAGCAGTGAACAGGGGCTGACTTTAGAGGGGCCCCAGCATTTT	CASSEQGLTLEGPQHF
TRBV5-1	-	-	TRBJ2-2	TGCGCCAGCAGCTTGGACGCTAGAGAAACCGGGGAGCTGTTTTTT	CASSLDARETGELFF
TRBV6-6	-	-	TRBJ1-1	TGTGCCAGCAGTTACTCGAGAGGGGGGGCTTTCTTT	CASSYSRGGAFF